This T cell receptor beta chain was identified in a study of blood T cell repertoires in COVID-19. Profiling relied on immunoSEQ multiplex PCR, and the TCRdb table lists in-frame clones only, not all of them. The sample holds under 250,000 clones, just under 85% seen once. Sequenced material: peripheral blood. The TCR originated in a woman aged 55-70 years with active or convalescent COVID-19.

Here the CDR3 DNA reads TGTGCCAGCAGCTTACAGGCTACCTACAATGAGCAGTTCTTC. Translating gives CASSLQATYNEQFF. The chain uses TRBV11-3 and TRBJ2-1, with no clear D. The germline V gene encodes CDR1 SGHNT and CDR2 YENEEA. This CDR3 is 14 amino acids long. V was pared by 2 bases and J by 2 bases, with 7 bases between.